Each of the 14 T cell receptor beta chains below was sequenced from the same sample in a study of somatic mutations in cytotoxic T cells in rheumatoid arthritis. Produced via immunoSEQ multiplex PCR; TCRdb's table is partial and in-frame only. The sample lists 10,000 to 13,000 clones; 70% to 85% were seen once. Material: CD8+ T cells sorted from blood. These receptors came from an adult with rheumatoid arthritis.

The chain uses TRBV9 and TRBJ1-4; D possibly corresponds to TRBD1 (6 bases). Germline lookup yields CDR1 SGDLS and CDR2 YYNGEE. The CDR3 totals 16 residues. V was cut by 4 bases and J by 5 bases, with 18 bases left in between. CDR3 nucleotides: TGTGCCAGCAGCTTGAGGGGGACTTCCCCGAATGAAAAACTGTTTTTT. It encodes CASSLRGTSPNEKLFF. Using reference TRBV9 and TRBJ1-4 for the parts outside the CDR3, the full variable domain is DSGVTQTPKHLITATGQRVTLRCSPRSGDLSVYWYQQSLDQGLQFLIQYYNGEERAKGNILERFSAQQFPDLHSELNLSSLELGDSALYFCASSLRGTSPNEKLFFGSGTQLSVL.

The rearrangement uses TRBV25-1 and TRBJ2-7; 7 positions match TRBD1. This CDR3 has 13 residues. Germline CDR1 is MGHDK and CDR2 is SYGVNS. The V and J ends lost 4 bases and 5 bases, in that order; junction bases with no gene match: 5. The CDR3 sequence: CASSGRTGDEQYF. CDR3 coding DNA: TGTGCCAGCAGTGGCCGGACAGGCGACGAGCAGTACTTC.

A few counts support this clone. This sequence joins TRBV9 and TRBJ1-4; D remains ambiguous. V lost 5 bases and J 4 bases, leaving 9 bases between the germline ends. The CDR3 sequence is 13 residues long. The germline CDR1 and CDR2 sequences are SGDLS and YYNGEE. CDR3 sequence reads: CASSRWDNEKLFF. Written as DNA, the CDR3 is TGTGCCAGCAGTAGGTGGGATAATGAAAAACTGTTTTTT.

This sequence joins TRBV18 and TRBJ2-1; no clear D gene. This CDR3 comprises 10 residues. V shed 6 bases and J shed 5 bases, with 2 bases lying between them. Germline V gives CDR1 KGHSH, CDR2 LQKENI. CDR3 residues: CASSNNEQFF. The CDR3 DNA reads as TGTGCCAGCTCGAACAATGAGCAGTTCTTC. Based on the CDR3 plus reference TRBV18 and TRBJ2-1, the full variable domain is NAGVMQNPRHLVRRRGQEARLRCSPMKGHSHVYWYRQLPEEGLKFMVYLQKENIIDESGMPKERFSAEFPKEGPSILRIQQVVRGDSAAYFCASSNNEQFFGPGTRLTVL.

This clone is large. The V and J genes are TRBV4-3 and TRBJ1-6; D is ambiguous. V gave up 0 bases and J gave up 4 bases, with 7 bases separating them. Germline V gene data show CDR1 as LGHNA and CDR2 as YSLEER. The CDR3 sequence is 15 residues long. The CDR3 sequence: CASSQEPGYNSPLHF. The CDR3 DNA is TGCGCCAGCAGCCAAGAACCCGGGTATAATTCACCCCTCCACTTT.

The chain couples TRBV28 to TRBJ2-1, with D perhaps assigned TRBD1 or TRBD2 (5 bases each). Germline lookup yields CDR1 MDHEN and CDR2 SYDVKM. The CDR3 spans 14 residues. V was clipped by 3 bases and J by 3 bases, with 9 bases between them. CDR3 nucleotides: TGTGCCAGCAGTTTTCGAGGGGACTACAATGAGCAGTTCTTC. Translating it yields CASSFRGDYNEQFF. The entire variable domain, with the rest obtained from reference TRBV28 and TRBJ2-1, is as follows: DVKVTQSSRYLVKRTGEKVFLECVQDMDHENMFWYRQDPGLGLRLIYFSYDVKMKEKGDIPEGYSVSREKKERFSLILESASTNQTSMYLCASSFRGDYNEQFFGPGTRLTVL.

Only a few counts were recorded for this clone. This chain connects TRBV6-5 to TRBJ2-1, with D hard to call. This CDR3 comprises 13 residues. From germline, CDR1 is MNHEY and CDR2 SVGAGI. The V end lost 2 bases, the J end lost 3 bases, and 5 bases lay between the germline ends. The CDR3 DNA sequence: TGTGCCAGCAGTTACCTGGACTACAATGAGCAGTTCTTC. This encodes CASSYLDYNEQFF.

The chain is built from TRBV6-5 and TRBJ2-5, with D hard to call. The tail of the sequence fits TRBJ2-7 better, so the J call may be wrong. Germline values: CDR1 MNHEY, CDR2 SVGAGI. The CDR3 spans 13 residues. This CDR3 reads CASSYLMGYEQYF. For the CDR3, the DNA is TGTGCCAGCAGTTACTTAATGGGATACGAGCAGTACTTC.

The table lists this clone with a few counts. The gene calls are TRBV28 and TRBJ1-2, with TRBD1 identical over 12 bases. The germline V gene encodes CDR1 MDHEN and CDR2 SYDVKM. The J segment lost 4 bases and the V segment lost 6 bases, leaving 9 bases of the junction unmatched. The CDR3 is 16 residues long. The CDR3 spells CASSSPGQGAGYGYTF. For the CDR3, the DNA is TGTGCCAGCAGCTCACCGGGACAGGGGGCAGGCTATGGCTACACCTTC.

This rearrangement joins TRBV6-5 to TRBJ1-3; D not resolved. Deletions cut 6 bases from V and 0 bases from J, with 12 bases between. The germline CDR1 and CDR2 sequences are MNHEY and SVGAGI. CDR3 length: 15 residues. CDR3 amino acids: CASRNTEYSGNTIYF. Written as DNA, the CDR3 is TGTGCCAGCAGAAATACAGAGTACTCTGGAAACACCATATATTTT.

The chain links TRBV2 to TRBJ1-5; 8 bases are a match to TRBD1. V trimming: 6 bases; J trimming: 4 bases; junction bases outside the gene matches: 2. Germline lookup yields CDR1 SNHLY and CDR2 FYNNEI. CDR3 size: 13 residues. The CDR3 spells CASSRTGNQPQHF. In nucleotides, the CDR3 is TGTGCCAGCAGCAGGACAGGGAATCAGCCCCAGCATTTT.

The CDR3 spells CASSEAAKYNEQFF. CDR3 DNA sequence: TGTGCCAGCAGTGAGGCGGCGAAGTACAATGAGCAGTTCTTC. The chain couples TRBV2 to TRBJ2-1, with D unresolved. The CDR3 contains 14 residues. In germline, CDR1 is SNHLY, CDR2 FYNNEI. V lost 3 bases and J lost 4, with 10 bases in between.

The chain joins TRBV27 to TRBJ1-2, with no clear D. The CDR3 is 11 amino acids. Deletions cut 8 bases from V and 4 bases from J, with 8 bases between. CDR1 is MNHEY, CDR2 SMNVEV, per germline (reference sequence). The CDR3 spells CASGEGYGYTF. The CDR3 region has the DNA TGTGCCAGCGGGGAAGGCTATGGCTACACCTTC.

The chain carries TRBV6-5 and TRBJ1-4; the D gene is possibly TRBD1 (5 bases). The length of the CDR3 is 13 residues. Germline V gives CDR1 MNHEY, CDR2 SVGAGI. The germline V and J ends were trimmed by 0 bases and 10 bases, with 9 bases remaining between them. CDR3 nucleotides: TGTGCCAGCAGTTACTCGAGTGGGGGAAAACTGTTTTTT. Protein product: CASSYSSGGKLFF.